Sequencing of this TCR beta chain was carried out in a study of shared clonotypes between healthy human individuals. Germline loops: CDR1 KGHSH, CDR2 LQKENI. This CDR3 has 14 residues. Trimming stripped 5 bases from V and 4 bases from J, with 12 bases between. The method was immunoSEQ multiplex PCR; TCRdb's version includes in-frame clones alone and lacks a portion of them. The profile shows over a million clones, around 97% of them singletons. Findings of the study overall: A handful of donors held around 5% of naive CD4 clonotypes in common. The authors expected sequencing depth to affect clonotype sharing among donors. Large sequencing depth failed to make sorted-subset sequencing complete, rarefaction showed.

Remarks on this clone: As yet, its antigen is unknown.

The genes are TRBV18 and TRBJ1-5, with D unresolved. Sequencing used naive CD4+ T cells sorted from blood. Noted subset: CD45RA+ positively selected. The sequence came from a man aged 25 to 45 in good health. Here the CDR3 DNA reads TGTGCCAGCTCAGGACGGATGGGGAATCAGCCCCAGCATTTT. Amino acid sequence: CASSGRMGNQPQHF. The full variable domain, its missing parts supplied by reference TRBV18 and TRBJ1-5, is NAGVMQNPRHLVRRRGQEARLRCSPMKGHSHVYWYRQLPEEGLKFMVYLQKENIIDESGMPKERFSAEFPKEGPSILRIQQVVRGDSAAYFCASSGRMGNQPQHFGDGTRLSIL.